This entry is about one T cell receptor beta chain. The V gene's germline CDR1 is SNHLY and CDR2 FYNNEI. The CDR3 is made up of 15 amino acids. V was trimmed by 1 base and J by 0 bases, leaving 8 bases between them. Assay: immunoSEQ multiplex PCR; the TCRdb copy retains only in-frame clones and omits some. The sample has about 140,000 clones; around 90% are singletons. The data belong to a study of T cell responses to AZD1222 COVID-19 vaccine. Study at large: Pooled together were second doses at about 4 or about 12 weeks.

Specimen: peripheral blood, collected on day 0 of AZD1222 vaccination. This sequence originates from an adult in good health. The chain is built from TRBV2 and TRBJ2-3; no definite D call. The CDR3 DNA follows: TGTGCCAGCAGTGAAGGGGAAACTAGCACAGATACGCAGTATTTT. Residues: CASSEGETSTDTQYF.